Included here is one T cell receptor (beta chain) sequence, with context. This record comes from a study of cytomegalovirus exposure and HLA in healthy donors. Both 60 Vbeta primers and 13 Jbeta primers went into the PCR. Sequencing used immunoSEQ multiplex PCR; TCRdb keeps in-frame clones, though not all of them. The table has some 200,000 clones, around 77% seen once. The material sequenced was PBMCs. The clonotype comes from a woman aged 25-40 years in good health and CMV-seronegative.

The CDR3 region is CASSSLREQYF. The CDR3, as DNA: TGTGCCAGCAGTTCCCTTCGGGAGCAGTACTTC. This chain joins TRBV6-6 and TRBJ2-5, with D tentatively TRBD2 (6 bases). The CDR3 totals 11 residues. Germline values: CDR1 MNHNY, CDR2 SVGAGI (reference sequence). The V gene lost 4 bases and the J gene lost 11 bases, with 11 bases spanning the gap.